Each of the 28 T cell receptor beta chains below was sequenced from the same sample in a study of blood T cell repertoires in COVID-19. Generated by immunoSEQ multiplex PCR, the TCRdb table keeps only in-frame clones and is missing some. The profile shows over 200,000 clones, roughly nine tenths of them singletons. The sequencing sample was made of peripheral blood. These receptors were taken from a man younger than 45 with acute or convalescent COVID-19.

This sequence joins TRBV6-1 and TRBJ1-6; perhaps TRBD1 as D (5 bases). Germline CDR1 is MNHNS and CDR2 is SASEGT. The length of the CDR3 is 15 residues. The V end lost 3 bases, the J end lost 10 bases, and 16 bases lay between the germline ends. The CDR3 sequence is CASSELGDFGSPLHF. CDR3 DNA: TGTGCCAGCAGTGAGCTAGGGGACTTCGGCTCACCCCTCCACTTT.

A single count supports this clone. The DNA for the CDR3 is TGTGCCAGCAGCTTAGTAACCCCGTGGCAGGGGTCAGATACGCAGTATTTT. This encodes CASSLVTPWQGSDTQYF. The chain uses TRBV11-2 and TRBJ2-3; D might be TRBD1 (6 bases). V dropped 1 base and J dropped 4 bases, with 18 bases sitting between them. The CDR3 sequence is 17 residues long. Germline lookup yields CDR1 SGHAT and CDR2 FQNNGV.

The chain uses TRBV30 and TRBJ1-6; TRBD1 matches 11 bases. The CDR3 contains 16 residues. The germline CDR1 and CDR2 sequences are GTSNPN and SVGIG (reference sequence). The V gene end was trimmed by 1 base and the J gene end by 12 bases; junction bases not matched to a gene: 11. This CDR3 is CAWSAGLGTGGEPLHF. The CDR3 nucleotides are TGTGCCTGGAGTGCAGGGTTGGGGACAGGGGGGGAACCCCTCCACTTT.

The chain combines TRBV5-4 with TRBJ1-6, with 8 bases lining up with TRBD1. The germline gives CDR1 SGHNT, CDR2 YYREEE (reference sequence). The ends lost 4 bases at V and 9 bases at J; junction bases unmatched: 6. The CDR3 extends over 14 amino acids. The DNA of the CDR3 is TGTGCCAGCAGCAAGGGACAGGATCGTTCACCCCTCCACTTT. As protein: CASSKGQDRSPLHF.

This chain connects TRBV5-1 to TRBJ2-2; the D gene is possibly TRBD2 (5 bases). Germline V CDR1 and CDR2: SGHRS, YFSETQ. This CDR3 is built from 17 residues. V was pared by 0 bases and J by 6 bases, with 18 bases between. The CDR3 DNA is TGCGCCAGCAGCTTGGTCGGCGGGCCACGAGGCGCCGGGGAGCTGTTTTTT. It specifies CASSLVGGPRGAGELFF.

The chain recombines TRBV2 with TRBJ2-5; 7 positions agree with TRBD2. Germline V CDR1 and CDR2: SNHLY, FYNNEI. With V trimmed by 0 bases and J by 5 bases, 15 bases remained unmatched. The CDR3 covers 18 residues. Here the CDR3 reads CASSEARLASGLGETQYF. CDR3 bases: TGTGCCAGCAGTGAAGCGCGGTTGGCTAGCGGCCTCGGGGAGACCCAGTACTTC.

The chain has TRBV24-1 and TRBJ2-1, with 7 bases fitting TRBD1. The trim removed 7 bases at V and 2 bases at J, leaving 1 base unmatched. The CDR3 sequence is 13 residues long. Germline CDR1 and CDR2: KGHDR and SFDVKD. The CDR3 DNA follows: TGTGCCACCAGGGGACAGACCTACAATGAGCAGTTCTTC. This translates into CATRGQTYNEQFF.

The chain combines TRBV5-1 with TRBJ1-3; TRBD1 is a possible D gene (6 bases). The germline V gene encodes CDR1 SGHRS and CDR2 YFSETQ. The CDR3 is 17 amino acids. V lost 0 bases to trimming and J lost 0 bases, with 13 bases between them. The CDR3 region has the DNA TGCGCCAGCAGCTTGGTTGGACAGCCTTTCTCTGGAAACACCATATATTTT. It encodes CASSLVGQPFSGNTIYF. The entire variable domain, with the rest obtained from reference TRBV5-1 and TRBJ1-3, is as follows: KAGVTQTPRYLIKTRGQQVTLSCSPISGHRSVSWYQQTPGQGLQFLFEYFSETQRNKGNFPGRFSGRQFSNSRSEMNVSTLELGDSALYLCASSLVGQPFSGNTIYFGEGSWLTVV.

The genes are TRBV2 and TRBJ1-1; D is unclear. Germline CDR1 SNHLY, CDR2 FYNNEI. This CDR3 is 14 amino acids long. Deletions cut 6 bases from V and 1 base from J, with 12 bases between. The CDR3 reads CASSRRQTNTEAFF. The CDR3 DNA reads TGTGCCAGCAGCCGGCGACAAACGAACACTGAAGCTTTCTTT. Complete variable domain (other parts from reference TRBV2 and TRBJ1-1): EPEVTQTPSHQVTQMGQEVILRCVPISNHLYFYWYRQILGQKVEFLVSFYNNEISEKSEIFDDQFSVERPDGSNFTLKIRSTKLEDSAMYFCASSRRQTNTEAFFGQGTRLTVV.

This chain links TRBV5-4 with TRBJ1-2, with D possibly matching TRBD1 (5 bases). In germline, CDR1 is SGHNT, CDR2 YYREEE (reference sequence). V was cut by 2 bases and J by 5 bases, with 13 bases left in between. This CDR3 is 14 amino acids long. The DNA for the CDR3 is TGTGCCAGCAGCTTCCCGGGGGAGGTTTATGGCTACACCTTC. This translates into CASSFPGEVYGYTF. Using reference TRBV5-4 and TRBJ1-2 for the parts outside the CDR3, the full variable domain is ETGVTQSPTHLIKTRGQQVTLRCSSQSGHNTVSWYQQALGQGPQFIFQYYREEENGRGNFPPRFSGLQFPNYSSELNVNALELDDSALYLCASSFPGEVYGYTFGSGTRLTVV.

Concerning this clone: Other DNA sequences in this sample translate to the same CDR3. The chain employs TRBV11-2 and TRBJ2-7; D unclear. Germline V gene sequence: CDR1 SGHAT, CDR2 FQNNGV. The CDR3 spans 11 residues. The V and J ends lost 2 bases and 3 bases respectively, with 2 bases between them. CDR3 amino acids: CASSLLYEQYF. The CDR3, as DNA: TGTGCCAGCAGCTTACTCTACGAGCAGTACTTC.

The CDR3 DNA reads as TGTGCCAGCAGCGAACACAGGGGGACCATGAGAAACATTCAGTACTTC. Translation: CASSEHRGTMRNIQYF. The chain is built from TRBV5-8 and TRBJ2-4, with 8 bases lining up with TRBD1. Germline-derived CDR1 and CDR2 are SGHTS and YDEGEE. The CDR3 sequence is 16 residues long. V dropped 4 bases and J dropped 6; count of bases not matched to a gene: 12. The entire variable domain, with the rest obtained from reference TRBV5-8 and TRBJ2-4, is as follows: EAGVTQSPTHLIKTRGQQATLRCSPISGHTSVYWYQQALGLGLQFLLWYDEGEERNRGNFPPRFSGRQFPNYSSELNVNALELEDSALYLCASSEHRGTMRNIQYFGAGTRLSVL.

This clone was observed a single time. CDR3 DNA: TGTGCCAGCAGTTACTCGAGTGTTCGGGTGAACACTGAAGCTTTCTTT. Translation gives CASSYSSVRVNTEAFF. The gene calls are TRBV6-5 and TRBJ1-1; no definite D call. V was shortened by 0 bases and J by 0 bases, with 11 bases between the two germline ends. The length of the CDR3 is 16 residues. Germline loops: CDR1 MNHEY, CDR2 SVGAGI.

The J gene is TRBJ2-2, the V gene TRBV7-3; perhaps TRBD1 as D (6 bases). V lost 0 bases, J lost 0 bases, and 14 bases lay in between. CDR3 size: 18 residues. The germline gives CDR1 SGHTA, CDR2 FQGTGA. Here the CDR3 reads CASSLTPSNRANTGELFF. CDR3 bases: TGTGCCAGCAGCTTAACCCCATCAAACAGGGCGAACACCGGGGAGCTGTTTTTT. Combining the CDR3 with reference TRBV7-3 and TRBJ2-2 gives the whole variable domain GAGVSQTPSNKVTEKGKYVELRCDPISGHTALYWYRQSLGQGPEFLIYFQGTGAADDSGLPNDRFFAVRPEGSVSTLKIQRTERGDSAVYLCASSLTPSNRANTGELFFGEGSRLTVL.

The CDR3 bases are TGTGCCAGCAGTGACACAGGCGGTAACTATGGCTACACCTTC. Translated: CASSDTGGNYGYTF. V usage is TRBV6-1 and J usage is TRBJ1-2; a weak D match, TRBD1 (5 bases). This CDR3 contains 14 residues. Germline CDR1 and CDR2: MNHNS and SASEGT. The germline V and J ends were trimmed by 3 bases and 1 base, with 9 bases remaining between them.

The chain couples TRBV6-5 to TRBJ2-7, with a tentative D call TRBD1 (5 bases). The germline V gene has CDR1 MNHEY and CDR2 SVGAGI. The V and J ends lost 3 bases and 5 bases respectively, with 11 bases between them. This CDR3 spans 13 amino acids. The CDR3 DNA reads TGTGCCAGCAGTTATCGGGTAGGGGACGAGCAGTACTTC. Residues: CASSYRVGDEQYF.

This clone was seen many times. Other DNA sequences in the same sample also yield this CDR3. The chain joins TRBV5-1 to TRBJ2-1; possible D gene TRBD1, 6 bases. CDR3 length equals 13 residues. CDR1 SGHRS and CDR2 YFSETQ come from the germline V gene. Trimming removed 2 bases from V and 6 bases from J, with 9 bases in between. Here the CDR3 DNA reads TGCGCCAGCAGCTTTGGCAGGGGCAATGAGCAGTTCTTC. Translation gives CASSFGRGNEQFF.

The CDR3 region has the DNA TGCAGTGCTAGTTTGGGAGCCGGGGAGCTGTTTTTT. Its protein is CSASLGAGELFF. The V call is TRBV20-1, the J call TRBJ2-2; D may be TRBD2 (5 bases). The CDR3 spans 12 residues. V lost 3 bases to trimming and J lost 6 bases, with 8 bases between them. The germline CDR1 and CDR2 sequences are DFQATT and SNEGSKA (reference sequence).

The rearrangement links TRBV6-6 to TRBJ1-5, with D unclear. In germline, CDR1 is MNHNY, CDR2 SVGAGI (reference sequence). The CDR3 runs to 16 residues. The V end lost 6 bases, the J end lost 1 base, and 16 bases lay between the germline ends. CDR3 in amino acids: CASSLGGGRSNQPQHF. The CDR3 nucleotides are TGTGCCAGCAGCCTCGGCGGAGGGCGAAGCAATCAGCCCCAGCATTTT.

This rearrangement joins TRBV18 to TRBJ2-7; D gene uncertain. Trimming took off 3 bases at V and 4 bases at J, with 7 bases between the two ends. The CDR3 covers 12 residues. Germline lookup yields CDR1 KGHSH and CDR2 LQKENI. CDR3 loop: CASSPKLYEQYF. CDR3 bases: TGTGCCAGCTCACCGAAGCTATACGAGCAGTACTTC.

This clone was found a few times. CDR3 nucleotide sequence: TGTGCCAGCAGTTTGCTGGGGGGGGAGACCCAGTACTTC. As protein: CASSLLGGETQYF. J is TRBJ2-5 and V is TRBV27; 7 positions agree with TRBD2. The trim removed 3 bases at V and 5 bases at J, leaving 3 bases unmatched. Germline values: CDR1 MNHEY, CDR2 SMNVEV (reference sequence). This CDR3 is 13 amino acids long.

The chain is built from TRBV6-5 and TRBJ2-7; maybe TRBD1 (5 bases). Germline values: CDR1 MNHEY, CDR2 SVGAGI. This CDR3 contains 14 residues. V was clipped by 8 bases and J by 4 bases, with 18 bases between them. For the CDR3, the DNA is TGTGCCAGCGCAAGTACAGGCCAGGGATACGAGCAGTACTTC. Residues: CASASTGQGYEQYF.

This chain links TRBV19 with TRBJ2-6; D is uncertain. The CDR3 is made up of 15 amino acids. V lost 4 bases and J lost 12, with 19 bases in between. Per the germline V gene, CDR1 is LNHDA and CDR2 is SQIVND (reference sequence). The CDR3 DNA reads TGTGCCAGTAGTACCCTCGAAATCATTGCGAGCGTCCTGACTTTC. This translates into CASSTLEIIASVLTF. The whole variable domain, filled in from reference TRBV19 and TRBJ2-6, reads DGGITQSPKYLFRKEGQNVTLSCEQNLNHDAMYWYRQDPGQGLRLIYYSQIVNDFQKGDIAEGYSVSREKKESFPLTVTSAQKNPTAFYLCASSTLEIIASVLTFGAGSRLTVL.

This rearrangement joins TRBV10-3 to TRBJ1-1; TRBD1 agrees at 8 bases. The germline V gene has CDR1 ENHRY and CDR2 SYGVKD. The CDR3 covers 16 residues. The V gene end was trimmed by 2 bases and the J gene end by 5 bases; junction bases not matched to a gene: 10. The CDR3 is CAISEGRGRVGTEAFF. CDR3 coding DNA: TGTGCCATCAGTGAGGGCAGGGGGCGCGTGGGGACTGAAGCTTTCTTT.

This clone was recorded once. The CDR3 reads CASSHGYLEARTQYF. The CDR3 nucleotides read TGCGCCAGCAGCCACGGCTACCTGGAGGCAAGAACGCAGTATTTT. The V call is TRBV4-1, the J call TRBJ2-3; TRBD2 might be the D (5 bases). Germline CDR1 MGHRA, CDR2 YSYEKL. This CDR3 spans 15 amino acids. V was pared by 3 bases and J by 9 bases, with 19 bases between.

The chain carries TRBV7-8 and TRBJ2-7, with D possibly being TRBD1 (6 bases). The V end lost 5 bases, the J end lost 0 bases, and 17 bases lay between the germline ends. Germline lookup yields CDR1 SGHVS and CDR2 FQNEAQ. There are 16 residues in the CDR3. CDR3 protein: CASSPRTAYSSYEQYF. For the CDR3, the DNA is TGTGCCAGCAGCCCACGGACAGCCTATAGCTCCTACGAGCAGTACTTC.

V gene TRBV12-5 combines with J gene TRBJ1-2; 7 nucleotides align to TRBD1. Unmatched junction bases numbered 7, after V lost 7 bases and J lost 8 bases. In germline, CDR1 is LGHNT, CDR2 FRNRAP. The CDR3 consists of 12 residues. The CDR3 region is CASAYRGGGYTF. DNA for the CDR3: TGTGCTAGTGCTTACAGGGGAGGAGGCTACACCTTC. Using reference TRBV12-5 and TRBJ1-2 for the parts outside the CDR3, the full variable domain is DARVTQTPRHKVTEMGQEVTMRCQPILGHNTVFWYRQTMMQGLELLAYFRNRAPLDDSGMPKDRFSAEMPDATLATLKIQPSEPRDSAVYFCASAYRGGGYTFGSGTRLTVV.

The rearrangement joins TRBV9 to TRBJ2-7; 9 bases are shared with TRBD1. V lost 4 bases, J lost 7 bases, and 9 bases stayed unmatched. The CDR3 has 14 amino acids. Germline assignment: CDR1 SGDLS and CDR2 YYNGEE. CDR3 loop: CASSPAGQGPEQYF. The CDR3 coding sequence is TGTGCCAGCAGCCCAGCGGGACAGGGTCCGGAGCAGTACTTC.